This TCR beta chain was sequenced in a study of T cell repertoires in cytomegalovirus infection. Study in general: It was the public TCR beta signatures that indicated both CMV infection and matching HLA type. Study outcomes and limitations: In two of eight donors, the top clonotype was HLA-C-restricted CMV-specific. The study identified carriers of CMV plus the relevant HLA from cumulative public TCR beta family frequency.

MiXCR, applied by TCRdb to the reads, yields one record per CDR3 protein. Here the sample spans about 400,000 distinct CDR3 sequences, about a sixth being singletons. There are many counts of this clonotype. Its matching antigen is unknown. Trimming removed 5 bases from V and 0 bases from J, with 10 bases in between. This CDR3 contains 15 residues. Germline V lookup: CDR1 SGHVS, CDR2 FQNEAQ. Material for sequencing was PBMCs. V is TRBV7-8 and J is TRBJ1-4, with a tentative D call TRBD1 (6 bases). This TCR derives from a human donor in good health (CMV status not recorded). Some clones in this sample may be carry-over from other donors' samples. The DNA of the CDR3 is TGTGCCAGCAGCAGGGGGACTGCAACTAATGAAAAACTGTTTTTT. Amino acid sequence: CASSRGTATNEKLFF.